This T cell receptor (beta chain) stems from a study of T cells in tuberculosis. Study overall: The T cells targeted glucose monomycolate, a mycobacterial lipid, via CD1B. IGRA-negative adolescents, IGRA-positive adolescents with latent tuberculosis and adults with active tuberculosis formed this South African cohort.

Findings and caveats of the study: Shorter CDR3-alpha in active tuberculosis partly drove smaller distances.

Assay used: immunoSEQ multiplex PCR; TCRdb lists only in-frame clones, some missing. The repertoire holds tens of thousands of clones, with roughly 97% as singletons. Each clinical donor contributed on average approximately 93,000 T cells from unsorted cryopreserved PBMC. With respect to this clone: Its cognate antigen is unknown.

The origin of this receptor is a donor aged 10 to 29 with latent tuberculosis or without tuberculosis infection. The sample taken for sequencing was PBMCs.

The CDR3 loop reads CASSLSPGAMMGEQYF. The CDR3 bases are TGTGCCAGCAGTTTATCCCCGGGAGCAATGATGGGCGAGCAGTACTTC. This chain connects TRBV6-5 to TRBJ2-7; maybe TRBD2 (6 bases). Germline loops: CDR1 MNHEY, CDR2 SVGAGI. The CDR3 length is 16 residues. The V gene lost 4 bases and the J gene lost 6 bases, with 22 bases spanning the gap.